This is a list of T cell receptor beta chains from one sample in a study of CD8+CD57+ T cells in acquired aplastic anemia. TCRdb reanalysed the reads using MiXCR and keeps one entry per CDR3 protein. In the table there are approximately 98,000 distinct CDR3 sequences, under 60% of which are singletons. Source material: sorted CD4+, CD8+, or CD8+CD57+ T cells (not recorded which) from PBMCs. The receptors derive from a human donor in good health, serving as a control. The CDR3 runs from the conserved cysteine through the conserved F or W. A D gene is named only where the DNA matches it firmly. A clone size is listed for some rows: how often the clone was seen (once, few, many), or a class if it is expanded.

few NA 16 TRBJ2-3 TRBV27 TGTGCCAGCAGTTCCCCAGAGCGGCTACTCACAGATACGCAGTATTTT CASSSPERLLTDTQYF
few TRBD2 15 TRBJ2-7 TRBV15 TGTGCCACCAGCAGAGATACTAGCGGGGGCTACGAGCAGTACTTC CATSRDTSGGYEQYF
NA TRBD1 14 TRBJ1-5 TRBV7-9 TGTGCCAGCAGCTCTGGACAGGTGAATCAGCCCCAGCATTTT CASSSGQVNQPQHF
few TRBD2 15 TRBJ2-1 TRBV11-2 TGTGCTAGCAGCTCCGGACTAGCGGGCCACAATGAGCAGTTCTTC CASSSGLAGHNEQFF
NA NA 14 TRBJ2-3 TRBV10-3 TGTGCCATCAGTGTGGAGGGGTTCACAGATACGCAGTATTTT CAISVEGFTDTQYF
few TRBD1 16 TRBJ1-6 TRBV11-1 TGTGCCAGCAGCTTTGCGGGACAGGGGGATAATTCACCCCTCCACTTT CASSFAGQGDNSPLHF
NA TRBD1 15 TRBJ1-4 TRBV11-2 TGCGCCAGCAGGCAAGGGACAGCACATAATGAAAAACTGCTTTTT CASRQGTAHNEKLLF
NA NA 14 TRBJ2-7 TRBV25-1 TGTGTCAGCAGTGGGGGGGGCAGGGGATACGAGCAGTACTTC CVSSGGGRGYEQYF
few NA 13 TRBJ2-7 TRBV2 TGTGCCAGCGCCAAGAGGGCCACGTACGAGCAGTACTTC CASAKRATYEQYF
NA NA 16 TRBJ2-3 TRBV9 TGTGCCAGCAGCGTAGAGAGTGGCGGGGGCATAGATACGCAGTATTTT CASSVESGGGIDTQYF
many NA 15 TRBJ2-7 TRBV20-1 TGCAGTGCTAGATCTTTTGGGGACACCTTCTACGAGCAGTACTTC CSARSFGDTFYEQYF
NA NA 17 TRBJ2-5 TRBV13 TGTGCCAGCAGCGTAGGGTCAGGGGGGGGCATACAAGAGACCCAGTACTTC CASSVGSGGGIQETQYF
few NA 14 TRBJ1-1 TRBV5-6 TGTGCCAGCAGCCCATCGGTTTCGAACACTGAAGCTTTCTTT CASSPSVSNTEAFF
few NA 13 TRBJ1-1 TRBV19 TGTGCCAGTAGTATTTCGGGGTTCACTGAAGCTTTCTTT CASSISGFTEAFF
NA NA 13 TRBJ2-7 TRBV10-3 TGTGCCATCAGGGGCAGGGCTGAGGACGAGCAGTACTTC CAIRGRAEDEQYF
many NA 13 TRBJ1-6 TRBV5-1 TGCGCCAGCAGCTTGGCGCTGGGTTCACCCCTCCACTTT CASSLALGSPLHF
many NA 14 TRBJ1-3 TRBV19 TGTGCCAGTAGTTCCGGACTAACTGGAAACACCATATATTTT CASSSGLTGNTIYF
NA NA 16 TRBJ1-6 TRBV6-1 TGTGCCAGCAGTCCCAAGAAGGGGGCCTATAATTCACCCCTCCACTTT CASSPKKGAYNSPLHF
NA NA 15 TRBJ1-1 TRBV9 TGTGCCAGCAGCGTAGAAGCGCCAGGGAGGACTGAAGCTTTCTTT CASSVEAPGRTEAFF
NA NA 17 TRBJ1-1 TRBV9 TGTGCCAGCAGCGTAGAGGACTATCCCCTGGTGAACACTGAAGCTTTCTTT CASSVEDYPLVNTEAFF
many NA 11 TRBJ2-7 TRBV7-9 TGTGCCAGCAGCTTTCAATCCGAGCAGTACTTC CASSFQSEQYF
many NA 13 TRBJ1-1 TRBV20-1 TGCAGTGCTAGGGGCAGGGTAAGCACTGAAGCTTTCTTT CSARGRVSTEAFF
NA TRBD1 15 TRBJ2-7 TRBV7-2 TGTGCCAGCAGCTTACCCGGACAGGGGAGATACGAGCAGTACTTC CASSLPGQGRYEQYF
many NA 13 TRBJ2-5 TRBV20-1 TGCAGTGCTAGAGAAGTCGGACAAGAGACCCAGTACTTC CSAREVGQETQYF
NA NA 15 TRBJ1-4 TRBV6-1 TGTGCCAGCATCAAACTCAGACAGCTGGATGAAAAACTGTTTTTT CASIKLRQLDEKLFF
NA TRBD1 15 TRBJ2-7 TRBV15 TGTGCCACCAGCAGCGGGACAGCTCGTTCCTACGAGCAGTACTTC CATSSGTARSYEQYF
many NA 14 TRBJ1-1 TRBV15 TGTGCCACCAGAAAAAAGACGGACAACACTGAAGCTTTCTTT CATRKKTDNTEAFF
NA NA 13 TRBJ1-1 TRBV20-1 TGCAGTGTCACAGGGTCGGTAGGCACTGAAGCTTTCTTT CSVTGSVGTEAFF
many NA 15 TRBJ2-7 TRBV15 TGTGCCACCAGCAGAGATCCGCCAGGGAAACTCGAGCAGTACTTC CATSRDPPGKLEQYF
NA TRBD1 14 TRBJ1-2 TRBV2 TGTGCCAGCTTTTCCCAGGGGGCGTACTATGGCTACACCTTC CASFSQGAYYGYTF
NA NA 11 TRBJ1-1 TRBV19 TGTGCCAGTACCGCATATCCGGAAGCTTTCTTT CASTAYPEAFF
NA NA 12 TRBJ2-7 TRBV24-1 TGTGCCACCAGTCCGGGGCGGAACGAGCAGTACTTC CATSPGRNEQYF
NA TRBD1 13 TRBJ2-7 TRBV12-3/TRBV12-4 TGTGCCAGCAGGCGGCTAGGGGGCTCCGAGCAGTACTTC CASRRLGGSEQYF
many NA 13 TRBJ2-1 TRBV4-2 TGTGCCAGCAGCCAAAGGGACTACAATGAGCAGTTCTTC CASSQRDYNEQFF
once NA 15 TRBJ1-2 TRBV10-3 TGTGCCAGCAGCTTGTTACGACAAGCTAACTATGGCTACACCTTC CASSLLRQANYGYTF
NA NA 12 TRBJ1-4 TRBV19 TGTGCCAGTAGTATTGGCGTTGCAAAACTGTTTTTT CASSIGVAKLFF
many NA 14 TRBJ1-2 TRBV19 TGTGCCAGTACCCCCCTGGGGGGGGACTATGGCTACACCTTC CASTPLGGDYGYTF
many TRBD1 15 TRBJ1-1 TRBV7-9 TGTGCCAGCAGCGGATGGGACAGGCCCGACACTGAAGCTTTCTTT CASSGWDRPDTEAFF
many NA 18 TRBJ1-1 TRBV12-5 TGTGCTAGTGGTCTACCTCTTATTCAGGGGCTTGAGGTCACTGAAGCTTTCTTT CASGLPLIQGLEVTEAFF
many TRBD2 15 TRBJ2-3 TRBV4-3 TGCGCCAGCAGCGATACTAGCGGGGCCGCAGATACGCAGTATTTT CASSDTSGAADTQYF
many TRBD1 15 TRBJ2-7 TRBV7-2 TGTGCCAGCAGCTTAACAGGACAGGGGACCTACGAGCAGTACTTC CASSLTGQGTYEQYF
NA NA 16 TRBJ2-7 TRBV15 TGTGCCACCAGCAGAGAGTGGCCAGGGGCCTCCTACGAGCAGTACTTC CATSREWPGASYEQYF
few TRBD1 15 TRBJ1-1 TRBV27 TGTGCCAGCAGTTTTACCGGGACAGCGAACACTGAAGCTTTCTTT CASSFTGTANTEAFF
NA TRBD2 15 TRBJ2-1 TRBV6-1 TGTGCCAGTGAGGCAGCGGGGAACACCGGGGATGAGCAGTTCTTC CASEAAGNTGDEQFF
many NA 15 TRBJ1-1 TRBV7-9 TGTGCCAGCAGCTCCCGGGGGACGCCTGACACTGAAGCTTTCTTT CASSSRGTPDTEAFF
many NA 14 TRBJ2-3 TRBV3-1 TGTGCCAGCAGCCTAACGACAGGATCAGATACGCAGTATTTT CASSLTTGSDTQYF
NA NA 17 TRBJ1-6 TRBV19 TGTGCCAGTAGTACGGGCCGGGACAAGCGTCGGAATTCACCCCTCCACTTT CASSTGRDKRRNSPLHF
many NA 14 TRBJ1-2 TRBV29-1 TGCAGCGTCGCCCTCGGGGAAGGAAACTATGGCTACACCTTC CSVALGEGNYGYTF
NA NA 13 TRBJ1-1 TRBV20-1 TGCAGTGCTAGGAGTAGGGGAGGGACTGAAGCTTTCTTT CSARSRGGTEAFF
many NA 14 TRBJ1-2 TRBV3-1 TGTGCCAGCAGCGACAAGACTGTTCGATCCGGCTACACCTTC CASSDKTVRSGYTF
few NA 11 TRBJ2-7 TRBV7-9 TGTGCCTCGGACAGAGGCCACGAGCAGTACTTC CASDRGHEQYF
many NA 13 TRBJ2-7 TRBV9 TGTGCCAGCAGCGGAGCGACAGGCTACGAGCAGTACTTC CASSGATGYEQYF
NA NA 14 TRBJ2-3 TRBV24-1 TGTGCCACCAGCGTCTTTTCTAGCACAGATACGCAGTATTTT CATSVFSSTDTQYF
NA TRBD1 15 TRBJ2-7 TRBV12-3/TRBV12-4 TGTGCCAGCAGTGTCCGACAGGGGGCCCTCTACGAGCAGTACTTC CASSVRQGALYEQYF
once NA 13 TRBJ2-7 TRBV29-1 TGCAGCGTTGACGGCGCGGGAACATACGTGCAGTACTTC CSVDGAGTYVQYF
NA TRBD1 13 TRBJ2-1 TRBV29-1 TGCAGCGTTGATCCGGGACAGTACAATGAGCAGTTCTTC CSVDPGQYNEQFF
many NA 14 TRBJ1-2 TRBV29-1 TGCAGCGTTGAAGTAGGGTCAGTGCACTATGGCTACACCTTC CSVEVGSVHYGYTF
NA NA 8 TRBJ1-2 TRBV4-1 TGCGCCAGCAGCCAAGACACCTTC CASSQDTF